This T cell receptor (beta chain) was captured by sequencing in a study of T cell responses to AZD1222 COVID-19 vaccine. This CDR3 has 15 amino acids. Germline values: CDR1 SGHTA, CDR2 FQGNSA. V lost 6 bases to trimming and J lost 0 bases; unmatched junction nucleotides: 7. TCRdb's table, derived via immunoSEQ multiplex PCR, lists solely in-frame clones and lacks some. Of over 100,000 clones in the sample, about 87% were seen once. This clonotype was obtained from an adult in good health. This rearrangement joins TRBV7-2 to TRBJ2-7; 8 bases fit TRBD1. The sample consisted of peripheral blood, taken on day 0 of AZD1222 vaccination. DNA of the CDR3: TGTGCCAGCAGACTTAGACAGGGGAGCTCCTACGAGCAGTACTTC. It is translated as CASRLRQGSSYEQYF.